The 32 T cell receptor beta chains listed next were all sequenced from one sample in a study of beta chain features in type 1 diabetes. Study conclusions and caveats: Moderately but significantly shorter TCRB CDR3s were found in Type 1 diabetes patients in all four CD4+ subsets.

These TCRs are of unknown antigen specificity. cDNA synthesis used the whole RNA isolate, giving expressed TCRB sequences. Sequencing used immunoSEQ multiplex PCR; TCRdb keeps in-frame clones, though not all of them. The sample lists about 650,000 clones, over 10% seen once, with 0.095% to 0.15% in the top ten. The sample comprised naive CD4+ T cells from blood. Every receptor here comes from a man aged 30-40 years with type 1 diabetes.

The CDR3 coding sequence is TGTGCCAGCAGTTTACGAACGGGCTCCTATAATTCACCCCTCCACTTT. The encoded protein is CASSLRTGSYNSPLHF. The chain uses TRBV27 and TRBJ1-6; D remains unclear. Between the trimmed V and J ends, which lost 2 bases and 0 bases, there was a span of 8 bases. The CDR3 totals 16 residues. From germline, CDR1 is MNHEY and CDR2 SMNVEV (reference sequence).

This clone was detected only a few times. The sample contains more than one DNA sequence encoding this CDR3. This sequence joins TRBV7-2 and TRBJ2-5; D gene uncertain. The V end lost 3 bases, the J end lost 4 bases, and 6 bases lay between the germline ends. CDR3 length: 12 residues. Germline lookup yields CDR1 SGHTA and CDR2 FQGNSA. Here the CDR3 reads CASSLAGETQYF. In DNA form, the CDR3 reads TGTGCCAGCAGCTTGGCAGGAGAGACCCAGTACTTC.

The chain combines TRBV7-6 with TRBJ2-2; D is ambiguous. Germline CDR1 reads SGHVS; CDR2 reads FNYEAQ. This CDR3 is built from 14 residues. Deletions cut 3 bases from V and 0 bases from J, with 5 bases between. The CDR3 region is CASSFSANTGELFF. DNA of the CDR3: TGTGCCAGCAGCTTCTCCGCGAACACCGGGGAGCTGTTTTTT.

This clone has more than one count but fewer than ten. CDR3 sequence (DNA): TGTGCCATCGACTCTGGAAACACCATATATTTT. Protein: CAIDSGNTIYF. The chain uses TRBV7-9 and TRBJ1-3; no clear D. Trimming shortened V by 10 bases and J by 0 bases, and 4 bases separated the two germline ends. The CDR3 covers 11 residues. The V gene's germline CDR1 is SEHNR and CDR2 FQNEAQ (reference sequence). The full variable domain, with the rest looked up from reference TRBV7-9 and TRBJ1-3, is DTGVSQNPRHKITKRGQNVTFRCDPISEHNRLYWYRQTLGQGPEFLTYFQNEAQLEKSRLLSDRFSAERPKGSFSTLEIQRTEQGDSAMYLCAIDSGNTIYFGEGSWLTVV.

This clone occurred a few times. The chain employs TRBV30 and TRBJ2-7; a possible D gene is TRBD1 (6 bases). Germline V gene data show CDR1 as GTSNPN and CDR2 as SVGIG (reference sequence). The CDR3 extends over 17 amino acids. V lost 3 bases and J 0 bases, leaving 21 bases between the germline ends. CDR3 protein: CAWRAPLPRGSSYEQYF. The CDR3 DNA sequence: TGTGCCTGGAGGGCCCCCCTCCCCAGGGGTTCCTCCTACGAGCAGTACTTC.

A few counts support this clone. The chain carries TRBV2 and TRBJ1-4, with no clear D. V lost 8 bases, J lost 4 bases, and 11 bases lay in between. The CDR3 length is 13 residues. The V gene's germline CDR1 is SNHLY and CDR2 FYNNEI. The chain's CDR3 is CASCSEINEKLFF. CDR3 nucleotides: TGTGCCAGCTGCTCGGAGATTAATGAAAAACTGTTTTTT. The full variable domain, completed using reference TRBV2 and TRBJ1-4, is EPEVTQTPSHQVTQMGQEVILRCVPISNHLYFYWYRQILGQKVEFLVSFYNNEISEKSEIFDDQFSVERPDGSNFTLKIRSTKLEDSAMYFCASCSEINEKLFFGSGTQLSVL.

This clone has more than one count but fewer than ten. This rearrangement joins TRBV6-4 to TRBJ2-3, with a possible D match to TRBD1 (6 bases). In germline, CDR1 is MRHNA, CDR2 SNTAGT. The CDR3 totals 14 residues. V lost 2 bases and J lost 1, with 7 bases in between. CDR3 loop: CASSDTGRTDTQYF. Here the CDR3 DNA reads TGTGCCAGCAGTGACACAGGGCGCACAGATACGCAGTATTTT.

This clone was observed a handful of times. The chain employs TRBV5-1 and TRBJ2-1; 9 positions agree with TRBD1. CDR1 is SGHRS, CDR2 YFSETQ, per germline. The CDR3 runs 15 residues. The junction had 9 bases not matched to a gene; V was cut back by 4 bases and J by 7 bases. The CDR3 loop reads CASSVGQGVRNEQFF. CDR3 bases: TGCGCCAGCAGCGTGGGACAGGGAGTAAGGAATGAGCAGTTCTTC. Full variable domain (missing parts from reference TRBV5-1 and TRBJ2-1): KAGVTQTPRYLIKTRGQQVTLSCSPISGHRSVSWYQQTPGQGLQFLFEYFSETQRNKGNFPGRFSGRQFSNSRSEMNVSTLELGDSALYLCASSVGQGVRNEQFFGPGTRLTVL.

CDR3: CASSTQGDEQYF. Here the CDR3 DNA reads TGTGCCAGCAGCACACAGGGGGACGAGCAGTACTTC. The J gene is TRBJ2-7, the V gene TRBV9, with 8 bases fitting TRBD1. V was clipped by 4 bases and J by 5 bases; unmatched bases: 2. The CDR3 covers 12 residues. Germline loops: CDR1 SGDLS, CDR2 YYNGEE.

The chain carries TRBV9 and TRBJ2-3; perhaps TRBD2 as D (6 bases). CDR1 is SGDLS and CDR2 is YYNGEE in the germline V gene. The germline V and J ends were trimmed by 0 bases and 10 bases, with 12 bases remaining between them. The CDR3 sequence is 13 residues long. CDR3 DNA sequence: TGTGCCAGCAGCGTAGGAAGCGGGTGGGCGCAGTATTTT. Its protein product is CASSVGSGWAQYF.

This clone was seen only a few times. The chain employs TRBV9 and TRBJ1-4, with unresolved D. V lost 0 bases and J lost 6, with 9 bases in between. The CDR3 is made up of 14 amino acids. The germline CDR1 and CDR2 sequences are SGDLS and YYNGEE. The CDR3 reads CASSVDTVDEKLFF. The CDR3 DNA is TGTGCCAGCAGCGTAGATACAGTCGATGAAAAACTGTTTTTT.

The chain combines TRBV10-3 with TRBJ2-3; TRBD2 aligns across 12 bases. The ends lost 4 bases at V and 3 bases at J; junction bases unmatched: 5. CDR3 length equals 16 residues. The germline V gene encodes CDR1 ENHRY and CDR2 SYGVKD. CDR3 protein: CAISVSGTSGTDTQYF. The CDR3 DNA sequence: TGTGCCATCAGTGTCTCCGGGACTAGCGGGACAGATACGCAGTATTTT.

The chain recombines TRBV7-2 with TRBJ1-2; D gene unclear. This CDR3 is 13 amino acids long. V dropped 3 bases and J dropped 8 bases, with 13 bases sitting between them. CDR1 SGHTA and CDR2 FQGNSA come from the germline V gene. The CDR3 DNA reads as TGTGCCAGCAGCTTTGACTATGGTTCCGGCTACACCTTC. The encoded protein is CASSFDYGSGYTF.

The chain carries TRBV19 and TRBJ1-5; 10 bases map to TRBD1. The trim removed 7 bases at V and 6 bases at J, leaving 9 bases unmatched. Germline CDR1 reads LNHDA; CDR2 reads SQIVND (reference sequence). This CDR3 has 15 residues. CDR3 nucleotides: TGTGCCAGTACCGGCCGGGACAGGGGCGGTCAGCCCCAGCATTTT. Its translation: CASTGRDRGGQPQHF.

This clone was detected a few times. This chain links TRBV6-6 with TRBJ1-2, with a tentative D call TRBD1 (6 bases). Trimming removed 3 bases from V and 1 base from J, with 9 bases in between. The CDR3 has 14 residues. Looked up from germline, CDR1 is MNHNY and CDR2 is SVGAGI (reference sequence). In DNA, the CDR3 is TGTGCCAGCAGTTATCCAGGGGATAACTATGGCTACACCTTC. This sequence encodes CASSYPGDNYGYTF.

The chain uses TRBV6-5 and TRBJ1-2; D not certain. V lost 6 bases, J lost 8 bases, and 16 bases lay in between. Germline V gene lookup returns CDR1 MNHEY and CDR2 SVGAGI. This CDR3 spans 13 amino acids. CDR3 nucleotide sequence: TGTGCCAGCAGAGAGCGGGGTCCTATGGGCTACACCTTC. Its protein is CASRERGPMGYTF.

This clone was detected a few times. The chain employs TRBV6-5 and TRBJ1-5, with a weak D call TRBD1 (6 bases). This CDR3 has 13 amino acids. The V and J ends lost 7 bases and 6 bases respectively, with 13 bases between them. The germline V gene encodes CDR1 MNHEY and CDR2 SVGAGI. The CDR3 DNA sequence: TGTGCCAGCATCAGGGGTGGCGGTCAGCCCCAGCATTTT. Protein product: CASIRGGGQPQHF.

The V gene is TRBV29-1, the J gene TRBJ1-4; D gene ambiguous. Trimming removed 4 bases from V and 6 bases from J, with 6 bases in between. The CDR3 consists of 11 residues. The germline V gene encodes CDR1 SQVTM and CDR2 ANQGSEA. The CDR3 spells CSVVGDEKLFF. The CDR3 nucleotides are TGCAGCGTTGTTGGGGATGAAAAACTGTTTTTT.

The chain combines TRBV15 with TRBJ1-5; the match to TRBD1 covers 8 bases. Germline CDR1 LNHNV, CDR2 YYDKDF (reference sequence). This CDR3 region has 15 residues. V was pared by 0 bases and J by 7 bases, with 5 bases of the junction left unmatched. CDR3 bases: TGTGCCACCAGCAGAGATCTGGCAGGGGGCCAGCCCCAGCATTTT. It codes for CATSRDLAGGQPQHF.

V and J are TRBV9 and TRBJ1-2; a possible D gene is TRBD1 (5 bases). V was clipped by 5 bases and J by 0 bases, with 20 bases between them. Germline values: CDR1 SGDLS, CDR2 YYNGEE. This CDR3 is 17 amino acids long. The CDR3 bases are TGTGCCAGCAGTAGGTCCACAACAGCGACAGCTAACTATGGCTACACCTTC. It encodes CASSRSTTATANYGYTF.

The J gene is TRBJ2-1, the V gene TRBV9; maybe TRBD1 (5 bases). V was clipped by 0 bases and J by 3 bases, with 7 bases between them. This CDR3 has 14 amino acids. Germline-derived CDR1 and CDR2 are SGDLS and YYNGEE. The CDR3 sequence is CASSVDRNYNEQFF. CDR3 in DNA: TGTGCCAGCAGCGTAGACAGGAACTACAATGAGCAGTTCTTC. Full variable domain (remainder filled in from reference TRBV9 and TRBJ2-1): DSGVTQTPKHLITATGQRVTLRCSPRSGDLSVYWYQQSLDQGLQFLIQYYNGEERAKGNILERFSAQQFPDLHSELNLSSLELGDSALYFCASSVDRNYNEQFFGPGTRLTVL.

This clone occurred a few times. V usage is TRBV5-1 and J usage is TRBJ2-1; TRBD2 might be the D (5 bases). Germline CDR1 is SGHRS and CDR2 is YFSETQ. The V end lost 1 base, the J end lost 5 bases, and 7 bases lay between the germline ends. This CDR3 has 13 residues. The CDR3 region has the DNA TGCGCCAGCAGCTTGACAGCGGACAATGAGCAGTTCTTC. It yields the protein CASSLTADNEQFF.

This clone was detected a few times. The identical CDR3 is also encoded by other nucleotide sequences in the sample. The chain carries TRBV5-1 and TRBJ2-3; D is perhaps TRBD2 (5 bases). Germline values: CDR1 SGHRS, CDR2 YFSETQ. V lost 0 bases and J lost 0, with 5 bases in between. The CDR3 extends over 14 amino acids. The CDR3, as DNA: TGCGCCAGCAGCTTGGGGACTAGCACAGATACGCAGTATTTT. Residues: CASSLGTSTDTQYF. The full variable domain, completed using reference TRBV5-1 and TRBJ2-3, is KAGVTQTPRYLIKTRGQQVTLSCSPISGHRSVSWYQQTPGQGLQFLFEYFSETQRNKGNFPGRFSGRQFSNSRSEMNVSTLELGDSALYLCASSLGTSTDTQYFGPGTRLTVL.

This clone was found a few times. The CDR3 region has the DNA TGTGCCAGCAGCGTAACTAGCGGGGGGCACCTCACAGATACGCAGTATTTT. Protein sequence: CASSVTSGGHLTDTQYF. V is TRBV9 and J is TRBJ2-3; 12 bases agree with TRBD2. Germline V lookup: CDR1 SGDLS, CDR2 YYNGEE. The CDR3 has 17 amino acids. Trimming removed 1 base from V and 2 bases from J; junction bases left unmatched: 5.

This clone has just a few counts. This chain uses TRBV7-9 with TRBJ2-7; the match to TRBD1 covers 8 bases. This CDR3 is built from 16 residues. Trimming cost V 3 bases and J 1 base; bases outside gene matches: 8. Germline V CDR1 and CDR2: SEHNR, FQNEAQ (reference sequence). The CDR3 sequence is CASSFPTGGQSYEQYF. CDR3 coding DNA: TGTGCCAGCAGCTTTCCTACAGGGGGTCAGTCCTACGAGCAGTACTTC. The variable domain in full, completed from reference TRBV7-9 and TRBJ2-7, reads DTGVSQNPRHKITKRGQNVTFRCDPISEHNRLYWYRQTLGQGPEFLTYFQNEAQLEKSRLLSDRFSAERPKGSFSTLEIQRTEQGDSAMYLCASSFPTGGQSYEQYFGPGTRLTVT.

This clone came up a few times. The chain links TRBV2 to TRBJ1-1; the D is unclear. In germline, CDR1 is SNHLY, CDR2 FYNNEI. Trimming removed 0 bases from V and 0 bases from J, with 8 bases in between. The CDR3 totals 15 residues. CDR3 region: CASSEAPQLNTEAFF. The CDR3 nucleotides read TGTGCCAGCAGTGAAGCACCTCAGCTGAACACTGAAGCTTTCTTT.

This clone was seen a handful of times. The genes are TRBV7-2 and TRBJ2-4; tentatively, D is TRBD1 (5 bases). V was pared by 4 bases and J by 5 bases, with 12 bases between. Germline V gene data show CDR1 as SGHTA and CDR2 as FQGNSA. This CDR3 region has 14 residues. CDR3 DNA sequence: TGTGCCAGCAGCTGGAAACAGGCTCAAAACATTCAGTACTTC. It translates to CASSWKQAQNIQYF.

This clone was observed a few times. V usage is TRBV7-2 and J usage is TRBJ2-5, with D tentatively TRBD1 (7 bases). Looked up from germline, CDR1 is SGHTA and CDR2 is FQGNSA. The length of the CDR3 is 15 residues. V lost 5 bases, J lost 1 base, and 14 bases lay in between. CDR3 coding DNA: TGTGCCAGCAGCCCCAGGAGGGGGCCCCAAGAGACCCAGTACTTC. Translated: CASSPRRGPQETQYF.

This clone has only a few counts. V is TRBV18 and J is TRBJ2-3; D perhaps matches TRBD2 (5 bases). Germline V gene sequence: CDR1 KGHSH, CDR2 LQKENI. V lost 6 bases to trimming and J lost 3 bases, with 13 bases between them. CDR3 length: 14 amino acids. DNA for the CDR3: TGTGCCAGCTCCTTCGAACGCGGGACAGATACGCAGTATTTT. This sequence encodes CASSFERGTDTQYF.

V and J are TRBV29-1 and TRBJ1-1; D not certain. The germline CDR1 and CDR2 sequences are SQVTM and ANQGSEA. Trimming left V 7 bases short and J 2 bases short, with 11 bases between. CDR3 length: 12 amino acids. CDR3 sequence (DNA): TGCAGCGCCCATGCGGCTAACACTGAAGCTTTCTTT. This translates into CSAHAANTEAFF. The variable domain in full, with the rest retrieved from reference TRBV29-1 and TRBJ1-1, is SAVISQKPSRDICQRGTSLTIQCQVDSQVTMMFWYRQQPGQSLTLIATANQGSEATYESGFVIDKFPISRPNLTFSTLTVSNMSPEDSSIYLCSAHAANTEAFFGQGTRLTVV.

This clone has just a few counts. This sequence joins TRBV7-8 and TRBJ1-1; D unclear. Germline V lookup: CDR1 SGHVS, CDR2 FQNEAQ. The CDR3 runs to 13 residues. The V end was cut by 7 bases, the J end by 4 bases, with 13 bases between. Written as DNA, the CDR3 is TGTGCCAGCACGGTTACCTCAGGCACTGAAGCTTTCTTT. Its protein product is CASTVTSGTEAFF. Full variable domain (missing parts from reference TRBV7-8 and TRBJ1-1): GAGVSQSPRYKVAKRGQDVALRCDPISGHVSLFWYQQALGQGPEFLTYFQNEAQLDKSGLPSDRFFAERPEGSVSTLKIQRTQQEDSAVYLCASTVTSGTEAFFGQGTRLTVV.

This clone was picked up a small number of times. The chain recombines TRBV28 with TRBJ2-7; D is uncertain. Trimming stripped 1 base from V and 1 base from J, with 11 bases between. In germline, CDR1 is MDHEN, CDR2 SYDVKM. This CDR3 is 15 amino acids long. CDR3 DNA sequence: TGTGCCAGCAGTTTATCTGGGAACCCATCCTACGAGCAGTACTTC. Its protein is CASSLSGNPSYEQYF.